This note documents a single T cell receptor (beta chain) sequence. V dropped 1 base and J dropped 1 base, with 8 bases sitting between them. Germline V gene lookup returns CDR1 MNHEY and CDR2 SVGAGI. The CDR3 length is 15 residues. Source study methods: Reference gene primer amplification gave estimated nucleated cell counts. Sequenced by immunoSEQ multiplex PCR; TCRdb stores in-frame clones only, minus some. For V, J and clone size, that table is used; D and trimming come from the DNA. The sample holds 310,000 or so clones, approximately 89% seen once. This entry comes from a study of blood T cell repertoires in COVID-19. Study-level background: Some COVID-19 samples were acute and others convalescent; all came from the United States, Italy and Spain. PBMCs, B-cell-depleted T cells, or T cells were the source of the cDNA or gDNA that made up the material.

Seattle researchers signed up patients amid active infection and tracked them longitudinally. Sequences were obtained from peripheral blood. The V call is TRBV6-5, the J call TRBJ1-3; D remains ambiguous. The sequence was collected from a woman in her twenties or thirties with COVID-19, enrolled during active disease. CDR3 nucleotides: TGTGCCAGCAGTTACTTGTCGGGATCTGGAAACACCATATATTTT. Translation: CASSYLSGSGNTIYF.